A selection of T cell receptor beta chains follows, all from one sample in a study of T cell changes during pregnancy in multiple sclerosis. Method: immunoSEQ multiplex PCR; TCRdb's copy keeps in-frame clones and lacks some. The table shows 38,000 or so clones, with approximately 92% occurring only once. The source was CD8+ T cells from peripheral blood mononuclear cells, collected in the first trimester of pregnancy. The receptors come from a female donor with multiple sclerosis, enrolled in a pregnancy study. The CDR3 runs from the conserved cysteine through the conserved F or W. The D gene is left open where the match is weak. The size entry is marked missing in some rows and otherwise reads once, few, many or a size class.

v_gene	j_gene	d_gene	abundance	CDR3aa
TRBV2	TRBJ1-4	TRBD1	NA	CASERAGTGPEKLFF
TRBV19	TRBJ2-7	TRBD1	NA	CASSPTGSYEQYF
TRBV6-6	TRBJ2-1	TRBD2	NA	CASSTPFSGDYNEQFF
TRBV7-6	TRBJ2-3	TRBD2	NA	CASGSGGFSTDTQYF
TRBV2	TRBJ2-2	NA	NA	CASKGVSGELFF
TRBV11-3	TRBJ2-1	NA	NA	CASGSRGGEQFF
TRBV19	TRBJ2-4	NA	NA	CASSIRTAQNIQYF
TRBV6-5	TRBJ2-7	NA	NA	CASSYGLGGSYEQYF
TRBV5-6	TRBJ2-1	NA	NA	CASSLLPVTDNEQFF
TRBV11-2	TRBJ1-4	TRBD1	NA	CASRSGQGAHFEKLFF
TRBV4-1	TRBJ1-5	TRBD1	NA	CASSQDDRVLHF
TRBV29-1	TRBJ1-2	TRBD1	NA	CSVEGGTGGDYGYTF
TRBV6-6	TRBJ2-7	NA	NA	CASMFDGSEQYF
TRBV6-1	TRBJ2-1	TRBD2	NA	CASSETAGGHNEQFF
TRBV4-1	TRBJ2-2	NA	once	CASSQESPLVGELFF
TRBV14	TRBJ1-2	NA	NA	CASSQGVGLQGSNYGYTF
TRBV19	TRBJ2-1	TRBD2	NA	CASSWVLLAGSSYNEQFF
TRBV9	TRBJ2-7	TRBD2	NA	CASSVAASGVYEQYF
TRBV6-6	TRBJ2-7	TRBD1	NA	CASRDRGLHYEQYF
TRBV6-4	TRBJ2-3	TRBD1	NA	CASSDGTGATDTQYF
TRBV29-1	TRBJ1-1	TRBD1	NA	CSVWDRGQAFF
TRBV5-1	TRBJ2-7	TRBD2	NA	CASSSGASYEQYF
TRBV28	TRBJ2-7	TRBD2	once	CASSPLAGGFEQYF
TRBV19	TRBJ1-2	NA	once	CASSLTETSNYGYTF
TRBV5-4	TRBJ1-2	NA	once	CASSFGQQINYGYTF
TRBV7-6	TRBJ2-1	NA	NA	CASSATVVRGTYNEQFF
TRBV4-1	TRBJ2-7	NA	once	CASSQGAGSYEQYF
TRBV10-3	TRBJ1-5	NA	NA	CAISGKETSNQPQHF
TRBV5-4	TRBJ1-4	NA	NA	CASSFSGATNEKLFF
TRBV5-5	TRBJ2-5	TRBD1	NA	CASSPRGQGTETQYF
TRBV19	TRBJ2-7	NA	NA	CASSMVGVREQYF
TRBV11-2	TRBJ2-5	TRBD2	once	CASRTGLAETQYF
TRBV6-5	TRBJ1-1	NA	NA	CASSRGVTMNTEAFF
TRBV4-2	TRBJ2-7	TRBD1	NA	CASSQQGTGGEYEQYF
TRBV7-9	TRBJ1-6	TRBD1	NA	CASSRTNTGVYNSPLHF
TRBV4-1	TRBJ2-3	NA	NA	CASSPAPTETDTQYF
TRBV5-6	TRBJ1-2	TRBD1	NA	CASSLAVGQGVVYGYTF
TRBV7-7	TRBJ2-5	TRBD2	NA	CASSLAGGETQYF
TRBV27	TRBJ2-7	NA	NA	CASSFRGPYEQYF
TRBV7-9	TRBJ2-1	NA	NA	CASSLDPTAYVSEQFF
TRBV2	TRBJ2-3	NA	NA	CASSHLDYPKTDTQYF
TRBV19	TRBJ1-2	TRBD1	NA	CASSIDPGTGDYGYTF
TRBV19	TRBJ1-2	TRBD1	NA	CASLDSRQGGYTF
TRBV9	TRBJ2-5	NA	NA	CASSPVTGQETQYF
TRBV27	TRBJ1-3	TRBD1	NA	CASSSPGTAGNTIYF
TRBV9	TRBJ2-1	TRBD2	NA	CASRGDGTSAATNLLYNEQFF
TRBV27	TRBJ1-6	TRBD1	NA	CASSLVQGQGPQSLHF
TRBV11-2	TRBJ2-5	NA	NA	CASSSEVETQYF
TRBV19	TRBJ1-1	TRBD1	NA	CASSPRDRGLNTEAFF
TRBV11-3	TRBJ2-3	TRBD2	NA	CASSFPGGSTDTQYF